The rows below give T cell receptor beta chains drawn from one sample of a study of cytomegalovirus exposure and HLA in healthy donors. TCRdb's copy holds only in-frame clones and misses some; the assay was immunoSEQ multiplex PCR. The sample yields about 170,000 clones, roughly 60% seen once. Sequenced: PBMCs. These receptors came from a man aged 40-49 years in good health and CMV-seronegative. Both conserved end residues are trimmed from each CDR3. Fields, in order: J gene, clone size, D gene, V gene, CDR3 protein. A D gene is named only where the DNA matches it firmly. Clone size is given for some rows only: seen once, a few or many times, or a class if the clone is expanded.

j_gene: NA; abundance: NA; d_gene: TRBD2; v_gene: TRBV6-4; CDR3aa: ASSDLPSGRGYEQY
j_gene: TRBJ2-5; abundance: NA; d_gene: TRBD1; v_gene: TRBV7-6; CDR3aa: ASSLGDRERQETQY
j_gene: TRBJ1-3; abundance: NA; d_gene: NA; v_gene: TRBV7-2; CDR3aa: ASSQGGSSGNTIY
j_gene: TRBJ2-3; abundance: NA; d_gene: TRBD2; v_gene: TRBV5-1; CDR3aa: ASSSQKTSGGTSTDTQY
j_gene: NA; abundance: NA; d_gene: NA; v_gene: TRBV4-1; CDR3aa: ASSQENIPEHYEQY
j_gene: TRBJ2-5; abundance: NA; d_gene: NA; v_gene: TRBV2; CDR3aa: ASSPERGSGKTQY
j_gene: TRBJ1-5; abundance: few; d_gene: NA; v_gene: TRBV1; CDR3aa: TSSPIPPGQGSNQPQH
j_gene: TRBJ2-3; abundance: NA; d_gene: NA; v_gene: TRBV9; CDR3aa: ASSVTPTFRDTQY
j_gene: TRBJ1-1; abundance: few; d_gene: NA; v_gene: TRBV18; CDR3aa: ASSPGRRQGEAF
j_gene: TRBJ1-2; abundance: NA; d_gene: TRBD1; v_gene: TRBV28; CDR3aa: ASSLPGQGARGYT
j_gene: TRBJ1-4; abundance: NA; d_gene: TRBD1; v_gene: TRBV14; CDR3aa: ASSQIGQGYEKLF
j_gene: TRBJ1-1; abundance: NA; d_gene: TRBD1; v_gene: TRBV7-9; CDR3aa: SSSSDATGGITDTEAF
j_gene: TRBJ2-7; abundance: NA; d_gene: TRBD2; v_gene: TRBV19; CDR3aa: ASRGFGTSGASSYEQH
j_gene: TRBJ1-1; abundance: few; d_gene: NA; v_gene: TRBV20-1; CDR3aa: SASDTEAF
j_gene: TRBJ2-5; abundance: few; d_gene: NA; v_gene: TRBV5-4; CDR3aa: ASSTPQGGETQY
j_gene: TRBJ2-7; abundance: NA; d_gene: TRBD2; v_gene: TRBV4-3; CDR3aa: ASSQDMASGGYEQY
j_gene: TRBJ2-5; abundance: NA; d_gene: TRBD1; v_gene: TRBV19; CDR3aa: ASSPRQGQVYGETQY
j_gene: TRBJ2-3; abundance: NA; d_gene: NA; v_gene: TRBV29-1; CDR3aa: SVEEGQNTQY
j_gene: TRBJ2-2; abundance: once; d_gene: NA; v_gene: TRBV19; CDR3aa: ASSILRDGELF
j_gene: TRBJ2-5; abundance: once; d_gene: NA; v_gene: TRBV7-3; CDR3aa: ASSLNGEQETQY
j_gene: TRBJ2-1; abundance: NA; d_gene: NA; v_gene: TRBV7-9; CDR3aa: ASSLSADNEQF
j_gene: NA; abundance: NA; d_gene: NA; v_gene: TRBV6-5; CDR3aa: ASSKGGGSPYEQY
j_gene: TRBJ1-1; abundance: NA; d_gene: NA; v_gene: TRBV12-5; CDR3aa: ASGLVQGLVTEAF
j_gene: TRBJ1-5; abundance: few; d_gene: NA; v_gene: TRBV28; CDR3aa: ASTYDTSGGQPQH
j_gene: TRBJ1-1; abundance: NA; d_gene: NA; v_gene: TRBV2; CDR3aa: ASSNTRGGANEAF
j_gene: TRBJ2-7; abundance: few; d_gene: TRBD1; v_gene: TRBV13; CDR3aa: ASSLERDSSYEQY
j_gene: TRBJ1-6; abundance: NA; d_gene: TRBD1; v_gene: TRBV27; CDR3aa: ASSEGTGGRSPLH
j_gene: TRBJ1-5; abundance: NA; d_gene: NA; v_gene: TRBV18; CDR3aa: ASSPIRDKNQPQH
j_gene: TRBJ2-2; abundance: NA; d_gene: NA; v_gene: TRBV5-1; CDR3aa: ASSKTKADTGELF
j_gene: TRBJ1-1; abundance: once; d_gene: TRBD1; v_gene: TRBV9; CDR3aa: ASSVTGENTEAF
j_gene: TRBJ1-2; abundance: NA; d_gene: NA; v_gene: TRBV19; CDR3aa: ASSPQYYGYT
j_gene: TRBJ1-6; abundance: NA; d_gene: NA; v_gene: TRBV6-1; CDR3aa: ASSFLQGTSPLH
j_gene: TRBJ1-1; abundance: NA; d_gene: NA; v_gene: TRBV7-9; CDR3aa: SSSLSNRVDTEAF
j_gene: TRBJ2-5; abundance: few; d_gene: NA; v_gene: TRBV9; CDR3aa: ASSGAGTQETQY
j_gene: TRBJ2-3; abundance: NA; d_gene: NA; v_gene: TRBV5-4; CDR3aa: ASSLAVTDTQY
j_gene: TRBJ1-4; abundance: NA; d_gene: TRBD1; v_gene: TRBV11-2; CDR3aa: ASSLALTGKGEKLF
j_gene: TRBJ1-1; abundance: few; d_gene: NA; v_gene: TRBV19; CDR3aa: ASSKRKGVEVPEAF
j_gene: TRBJ2-1; abundance: NA; d_gene: TRBD2; v_gene: TRBV7-2; CDR3aa: ASSSTPGVAGRNEQF
j_gene: TRBJ2-1; abundance: few; d_gene: TRBD2; v_gene: TRBV23-1; CDR3aa: ADLLLANNEQF
j_gene: TRBJ2-7; abundance: NA; d_gene: TRBD2; v_gene: TRBV7-9; CDR3aa: ASSELGRADYEQY
j_gene: TRBJ1-1; abundance: NA; d_gene: TRBD1; v_gene: TRBV29-1; CDR3aa: SVSRTGGKMNTEAF
j_gene: TRBJ2-5; abundance: NA; d_gene: NA; v_gene: TRBV29-1; CDR3aa: SVAWEGGVETQY
j_gene: TRBJ2-5; abundance: NA; d_gene: NA; v_gene: TRBV11-2; CDR3aa: ASSSGWRETQY
j_gene: TRBJ2-7; abundance: NA; d_gene: TRBD1; v_gene: TRBV7-6; CDR3aa: ASSLDDRGPYEQY
j_gene: TRBJ2-3; abundance: few; d_gene: TRBD1; v_gene: TRBV11-2; CDR3aa: ASSDYTGGSDTQY
j_gene: TRBJ1-1; abundance: NA; d_gene: NA; v_gene: TRBV7-3; CDR3aa: ATSRDKGRPLV
j_gene: TRBJ2-7; abundance: few; d_gene: NA; v_gene: TRBV5-5; CDR3aa: ASSTTATSYEQY
j_gene: TRBJ2-7; abundance: NA; d_gene: TRBD2; v_gene: TRBV5-6; CDR3aa: ASSTTSGNRQRGEQY
j_gene: TRBJ2-3; abundance: few; d_gene: NA; v_gene: TRBV7-6; CDR3aa: ASSSAQVGDTQY
j_gene: TRBJ2-7; abundance: NA; d_gene: TRBD2; v_gene: TRBV6-5; CDR3aa: ASRPTSGNKWEQY
j_gene: TRBJ2-5; abundance: NA; d_gene: NA; v_gene: TRBV9; CDR3aa: ASSPGRGYSETQY
j_gene: TRBJ2-2; abundance: NA; d_gene: NA; v_gene: TRBV7-6; CDR3aa: ASSLESGGKRELF
j_gene: TRBJ1-5; abundance: NA; d_gene: NA; v_gene: TRBV1; CDR3aa: TSSQDFGYQPQH